This T cell receptor beta chain was found in a study of shared clonotypes between healthy human individuals. Profiling relied on immunoSEQ multiplex PCR, and the TCRdb table lists in-frame clones only, not all of them. The sample has under 2,000,000 clones, around 96% seen once. As defined, naive CD8 cells were CD45RO-negative and positively selected for CCR7, with terminally differentiated effector memory CD45RA+ cells excluded. V lost 3 bases, J lost 5 bases, and 14 bases lay in between. Looked up from germline, CDR1 is SGHRS and CDR2 is YFSETQ. The CDR3 contains 15 residues. The TCR comes from a man in his late teens or twenties in good health. This chain uses TRBV5-1 with TRBJ1-4; possibly TRBD1 for D (6 bases). The sequenced material came from naive CD8+ T cells sorted from blood. The CDR3 protein is CASSSEGGVNEKLFF. Here the CDR3 DNA reads TGCGCCAGCAGCTCTGAGGGGGGAGTAAATGAAAAACTGTTTTTT.